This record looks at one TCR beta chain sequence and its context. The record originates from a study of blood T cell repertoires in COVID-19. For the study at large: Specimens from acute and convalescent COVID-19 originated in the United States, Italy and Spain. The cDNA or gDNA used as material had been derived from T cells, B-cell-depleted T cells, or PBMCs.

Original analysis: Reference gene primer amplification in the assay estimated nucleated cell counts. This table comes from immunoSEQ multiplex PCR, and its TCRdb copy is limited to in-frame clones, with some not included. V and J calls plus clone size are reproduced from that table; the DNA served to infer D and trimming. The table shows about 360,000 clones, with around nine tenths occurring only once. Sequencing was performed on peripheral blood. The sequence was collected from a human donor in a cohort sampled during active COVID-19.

The CDR3 sequence is CASSWTSVGSYEQYF. In nucleotides, the CDR3 is TGCGCCAGCAGCTGGACTAGCGTGGGCTCCTACGAGCAGTACTTC. This chain uses TRBV5-1 with TRBJ2-7; TRBD2 matches 9 bases. Germline V gives CDR1 SGHRS, CDR2 YFSETQ. The CDR3 is made up of 15 amino acids. The J segment lost 0 bases and the V segment lost 3 bases, leaving 4 bases of the junction unmatched.